These 23 T cell receptor beta chains share one sample of origin, sequenced in a study of blood T cell repertoires in COVID-19. Sequenced by immunoSEQ multiplex PCR; TCRdb stores in-frame clones only, minus some. The sample has a few hundred thousand clones; about 80% are singletons. Sequencing input: peripheral blood. The receptors were sampled from a woman aged 45-65 years with acute or convalescent COVID-19.

The chain couples TRBV30 to TRBJ2-3; TRBD2 is a possible D gene (6 bases). The CDR3 is 17 residues long. Trimming removed 0 bases from V and 0 bases from J, with 16 bases in between. Germline V gives CDR1 GTSNPN, CDR2 SVGIG (reference sequence). The chain's CDR3 is CAWSVGGATTSTDTQYF. CDR3 sequence (DNA): TGTGCCTGGAGTGTTGGAGGGGCGACAACTAGCACAGATACGCAGTATTTT.

This chain joins TRBV10-3 and TRBJ2-7, with a weak D call TRBD1 (5 bases). V was trimmed by 8 bases and J by 1 base, leaving 15 bases between them. The germline CDR1 and CDR2 sequences are ENHRY and SYGVKD. This CDR3 contains 14 residues. The CDR3 DNA reads as TGTGCCATCCGAGACAGTACGAGTTCCTACGAGCAGTACTTC. It is translated as CAIRDSTSSYEQYF.

V is TRBV10-1 and J is TRBJ2-7, with TRBD2 matching over 11 bases. CDR1 and CDR2 (germline): WNHNN, SYGVQD (reference sequence). With V trimmed by 8 bases and J by 2 bases, 2 bases remained unmatched. The CDR3 is 13 amino acids. The CDR3 sequence: CASGTSGTYEQYF. The CDR3 nucleotides read TGCGCCAGCGGGACTAGCGGAACCTACGAGCAGTACTTC.

The rearrangement joins TRBV20-1 to TRBJ2-4, with a possible D match to TRBD1 (6 bases). V shed 6 bases and J shed 3 bases, with 15 bases lying between them. This CDR3 region has 14 residues. Germline V gives CDR1 DFQATT, CDR2 SNEGSKA (reference sequence). CDR3 amino acids: CSASNYRDKNIQYF. In DNA form, the CDR3 reads TGCAGTGCAAGTAATTACAGGGACAAAAACATTCAGTACTTC.

V gene TRBV19 combines with J gene TRBJ1-4; D is uncertain. Germline CDR1 LNHDA, CDR2 SQIVND (reference sequence). CDR3 length: 14 amino acids. V lost 8 bases and J 0 bases, leaving 10 bases between the germline ends. The CDR3 reads CASVEAATNEKLFF. Here the CDR3 DNA reads TGTGCCAGTGTTGAGGCTGCAACTAATGAAAAACTGTTTTTT.

This clone is a singleton in its sample. The chain links TRBV5-8 to TRBJ2-5, with 9 positions matching TRBD2. This CDR3 is 17 amino acids long. From germline, CDR1 is SGHTS and CDR2 YDEGEE. The V and J ends lost 2 bases and 3 bases, in that order; junction bases with no gene match: 11. In DNA, the CDR3 is TGTGCCAGCAGCTTTTATGGCGGGGGGGCTTCAGAAGAGACCCAGTACTTC. It encodes CASSFYGGGASEETQYF. Looking up the rest from reference TRBV5-8 and TRBJ2-5 gives the full variable domain: EAGVTQSPTHLIKTRGQQATLRCSPISGHTSVYWYQQALGLGLQFLLWYDEGEERNRGNFPPRFSGRQFPNYSSELNVNALELEDSALYLCASSFYGGGASEETQYFGPGTRLLVL.

This clone was recorded once. The gene calls are TRBV7-3 and TRBJ2-7; tentatively, D is TRBD1 (6 bases). Germline V gene sequence: CDR1 SGHTA, CDR2 FQGTGA. The V end was cut by 5 bases, the J end by 3 bases, with 17 bases between. This CDR3 has 15 amino acids. CDR3: CASSPEDSPHYEQYF. The CDR3, as DNA: TGTGCCAGCAGCCCTGAGGACAGTCCCCACTACGAGCAGTACTTC. Filled out from reference TRBV7-3 and TRBJ2-7, the complete variable domain reads GAGVSQTPSNKVTEKGKYVELRCDPISGHTALYWYRQSLGQGPEFLIYFQGTGAADDSGLPNDRFFAVRPEGSVSTLKIQRTERGDSAVYLCASSPEDSPHYEQYFGPGTRLTVT.

The V call is TRBV19, the J call TRBJ2-5, with D perhaps matching TRBD2 (6 bases). The germline CDR1 and CDR2 sequences are LNHDA and SQIVND (reference sequence). Trimming pared 1 base from V and 5 bases from J, leaving 14 bases between. The CDR3 consists of 15 residues. CDR3 in DNA: TGTGCCAGTAGTATAGGGTCGGGAGAGGGCGAGACCCAGTACTTC. Its protein is CASSIGSGEGETQYF.

This clone has a single count. The V call is TRBV5-6, the J call TRBJ2-6; 9 positions agree with TRBD1. CDR1 SGHDT and CDR2 YYEEEE come from the germline V gene. Germline trimming cut 4 bases from V and 1 base from J; bases unmatched to any gene: 3. The CDR3 contains 16 residues. The CDR3 DNA reads TGTGCCAGCAGCGGGACAGGGAGGTCTGGGGCCAACGTCCTGACTTTC. It specifies CASSGTGRSGANVLTF. The full variable domain, its missing parts supplied by reference TRBV5-6 and TRBJ2-6, is DAGVTQSPTHLIKTRGQQVTLRCSPKSGHDTVSWYQQALGQGPQFIFQYYEEEERQRGNFPDRFSGHQFPNYSSELNVNALLLGDSALYLCASSGTGRSGANVLTFGAGSRLTVL.

The chain carries TRBV27 and TRBJ2-2; TRBD2 agrees at 8 bases. Germline assignment: CDR1 MNHEY and CDR2 SMNVEV (reference sequence). The CDR3 covers 16 residues. The J segment lost 0 bases and the V segment lost 6 bases, leaving 6 bases of the junction unmatched. The CDR3 is CASSTLGLANTGELFF. CDR3 sequence (DNA): TGTGCCAGCAGCACCCTGGGACTAGCGAACACCGGGGAGCTGTTTTTT.

CDR3 in DNA: TGTGCCAGCAGCCAGGGACAGGGCGTAAATGAGCAGTACTTC. This codes for CASSQGQGVNEQYF. The V call is TRBV3-1 (or the pseudogene TRBV3-2), the J call TRBJ2-7, with 9 bases matching TRBD1. V trimming: 3 bases; J trimming: 7 bases; junction bases outside the gene matches: 7. The CDR3 is 14 amino acids. Per germline, CDR1 LGHDT and CDR2 YNNKEL (reference sequence).

V gene TRBV28 combines with J gene TRBJ1-2; 7 bases are a match to TRBD1. This CDR3 has 14 amino acids. The germline gives CDR1 MDHEN, CDR2 SYDVKM. V shed 5 bases and J 5 bases; nucleotides not matched to a gene: 8. CDR3 in amino acids: CASSPHMDRYGYTF. The CDR3, as DNA: TGTGCCAGCAGTCCCCACATGGACAGGTATGGCTACACCTTC.

The V gene is TRBV3-1 (or the pseudogene TRBV3-2), the J gene TRBJ2-7; weak D call: TRBD2 (6 bases). Germline-derived CDR1 and CDR2 are LGHDT and YNNKEL (reference sequence). The CDR3 length is 15 residues. Trimming pared 1 base from V and 4 bases from J, leaving 14 bases between. The CDR3 region is CASSQGAQSGYEQYF. DNA for the CDR3: TGTGCCAGCAGCCAAGGCGCCCAAAGCGGGTACGAGCAGTACTTC.

V gene TRBV25-1 combines with J gene TRBJ1-6; a possible D gene is TRBD1 (6 bases). Germline assignment: CDR1 MGHDK and CDR2 SYGVNS. V was clipped by 10 bases and J by 0 bases, with 10 bases between them. The CDR3 runs to 14 residues. The CDR3 here is CATRGGSYNSPLHF. The DNA of the CDR3 is TGTGCCACCCGAGGGGGCTCCTATAATTCACCCCTCCACTTT.

J is TRBJ1-1 and V is TRBV19, with a weak D call TRBD1 (5 bases). The CDR3 runs 14 residues. The germline V gene has CDR1 LNHDA and CDR2 SQIVND (reference sequence). Between the trimmed V and J ends, which lost 5 bases and 5 bases, there was a span of 15 bases. In nucleotides, the CDR3 is TGTGCCAGTAGTCGCGTCGGGGGGGGGACTGAAGCTTTCTTT. Amino acids: CASSRVGGGTEAFF.

The rearrangement links TRBV5-4 to TRBJ1-2; 7 positions agree with TRBD1. CDR1 is SGHNT and CDR2 is YYREEE in the germline V gene (reference sequence). This CDR3 is built from 13 residues. V lost 4 bases to trimming and J lost 8 bases; unmatched junction nucleotides: 8. The CDR3 DNA sequence: TGTGCCAGCAGCGGACGGACAGGTAGCGGCTACACCTTC. The encoded protein is CASSGRTGSGYTF.

The rearrangement links TRBV28 to TRBJ2-3; D uncertain. CDR3 length: 14 amino acids. V dropped 3 bases and J dropped 2 bases, with 9 bases sitting between them. The germline V gene has CDR1 MDHEN and CDR2 SYDVKM. The CDR3 nucleotides read TGTGCCAGCAGTTTTCCACATGACACAGATACGCAGTATTTT. As protein: CASSFPHDTDTQYF.

CDR3 residues: CASSRTSAGELFF. The CDR3 bases are TGCGCCAGCAGCAGGACTAGCGCTGGGGAGCTGTTTTTT. This chain uses TRBV5-1 with TRBJ2-2; 9 bases line up with TRBD2. The CDR3 is 13 residues long. Per the germline V gene, CDR1 is SGHRS and CDR2 is YFSETQ. V lost 4 bases to trimming and J lost 8 bases; unmatched junction nucleotides: 3.

V gene TRBV28 combines with J gene TRBJ1-5, with D perhaps matching TRBD1 (5 bases). The CDR3 extends over 16 amino acids. The germline V and J ends were trimmed by 6 bases and 2 bases, with 17 bases remaining between them. Germline CDR1 and CDR2: MDHEN and SYDVKM. The CDR3 DNA is TGTGCCAGCAGAGACCCCACAGGTCTTCGCAATCAGCCCCAGCATTTT. Translated: CASRDPTGLRNQPQHF.

The V gene is TRBV9, the J gene TRBJ2-3, with no clear D. CDR3 length: 13 residues. The ends were cut back, 4 bases at V and 6 bases at J, with 12 bases in the middle. The germline gives CDR1 SGDLS, CDR2 YYNGEE. CDR3 DNA sequence: TGTGCCAGCAGCCCCCACCCCGGGGATACGCAGTATTTT. Its translation is CASSPHPGDTQYF.

The chain recombines TRBV4-1 with TRBJ2-3; D uncertain. Germline V CDR1 and CDR2: MGHRA, YSYEKL. This CDR3 is built from 15 residues. V was clipped by 1 base and J by 0 bases, with 8 bases between them. The CDR3 region is CASSQVLPSTDTQYF. The DNA of the CDR3 is TGCGCCAGCAGCCAAGTTCTTCCTAGCACAGATACGCAGTATTTT.

The V and J genes are TRBV3-1 (or the pseudogene TRBV3-2) and TRBJ2-7; 7 bases line up with TRBD2. CDR1 is LGHDT, CDR2 YNNKEL, per germline (reference sequence). The CDR3 loop spans 14 amino acids. Trimming removed 1 base from V and 6 bases from J; junction bases left unmatched: 6. This CDR3 reads CASSQGPGRAEQYF. Here the CDR3 DNA reads TGTGCCAGCAGCCAAGGTCCGGGGAGGGCCGAGCAGTACTTC.

Only one count was recorded for this clone. The chain has TRBV27 and TRBJ2-5; 8 bases are a match to TRBD1. This CDR3 contains 14 residues. Germline lookup yields CDR1 MNHEY and CDR2 SMNVEV (reference sequence). After removal of 4 bases from V and 4 bases from J, the junction contained 5 bases not matched to a gene. CDR3 bases: TGTGCCAGCAGTTCCCTGGACAGGGTAGAGACCCAGTACTTC. Translating it yields CASSSLDRVETQYF.